The 5 T cell receptor beta chains in this list originate from one sample, sequenced in a study of post-analysis software for immune sequencing data. Study-level findings and limits: Relative to controls, patients had a handful of TRBV segments at higher frequency, with TRBV5-6, TRBV5-1 and TRBV20-1 among these.

No antigen has been identified for these receptors. Presence of unique molecular identifiers characterized the TCR beta cDNA libraries. TCRdb itself ran the PCR reads through MiXCR, one entry per CDR3 protein. The data contain approximately 400,000 distinct CDR3 sequences, roughly 38% of them seen just once; the ten biggest clones take up 13%. Sequencing was performed on blood. These receptors all stem from a girl aged 10 to 17 with multiple sclerosis.

The chain is built from TRBV11-2 and TRBJ1-5, with a possible D match to TRBD1 (5 bases). V was shortened by 4 bases and J by 6 bases, with 19 bases between the two germline ends. The germline V gene has CDR1 SGHAT and CDR2 FQNNGV. The CDR3 spans 16 residues. The CDR3 reads CASSSGQGAQAQPQHF. As DNA, the CDR3 is TGTGCCAGCAGCTCCGGACAAGGGGCGCAGGCTCAGCCCCAGCATTTT.

The V call is TRBV5-1, the J call TRBJ2-5; TRBD2 is a possible D gene (6 bases). The CDR3 length is 15 residues. Germline loops: CDR1 SGHRS, CDR2 YFSETQ. V lost 6 bases, J lost 1 base, and 16 bases lay in between. The CDR3 nucleotides are TGCGCCAGCACCCCGGGGGTCCCAATCCAAGAGACCCAGTACTTC. It encodes CASTPGVPIQETQYF. Looking up the rest from reference TRBV5-1 and TRBJ2-5 gives the full variable domain: KAGVTQTPRYLIKTRGQQVTLSCSPISGHRSVSWYQQTPGQGLQFLFEYFSETQRNKGNFPGRFSGRQFSNSRSEMNVSTLELGDSALYLCASTPGVPIQETQYFGPGTRLLVL.

The chain carries TRBV5-1 and TRBJ2-5; D could derive from TRBD1 or TRBD2 (6 bases each). The germline V gene has CDR1 SGHRS and CDR2 YFSETQ. The CDR3 spans 14 residues. The V gene lost 4 bases and the J gene lost 1 base, with 11 bases spanning the gap. DNA of the CDR3: TGCGCCAGCAGCGTATCGGGGGCCCAAGAGACCCAGTACTTC. Its translation is CASSVSGAQETQYF.

V is TRBV12-3 or TRBV12-4 and J is TRBJ2-1; the D is unclear. This CDR3 has 14 amino acids. V was shortened by 3 bases and J by 4 bases, with 10 bases between the two germline ends. CDR3 protein: CASSFGPGYNEQFF. CDR3 DNA sequence: TGTGCCAGCAGTTTCGGGCCTGGGTACAATGAGCAGTTCTTC.

This clonotype appeared a few times. The genes are TRBV27 and TRBJ2-2; D is uncertain. V lost 5 bases to trimming and J lost 8 bases, with 9 bases between them. The CDR3 is 12 amino acids. Germline-derived CDR1 and CDR2 are MNHEY and SMNVEV (reference sequence). CDR3 residues: CASSGPPGELFF. CDR3 sequence (DNA): TGTGCCAGCAGTGGGCCCCCGGGGGAGCTGTTTTTT.